This T cell receptor (beta chain) stems from a study of cytomegalovirus exposure and HLA in healthy donors. Regarding the study as a whole: There was a cluster of highly shared sequence variants that was likely a sequencing artifact. Association of a missense DCLRE1C variant with TCR beta V- and J-gene trimming was reported in a later analysis.

The PCR contained 60 Vbeta and 13 Jbeta primers. Data came from immunoSEQ multiplex PCR; TCRdb stores just in-frame clones and leaves some out. The sample comprises some 130,000 clones, just under 80% of which are singletons, and 4.8% rests with the top ten. This CDR3 region has 13 residues. Germline CDR1 is LNHDA and CDR2 is SQIVND (reference sequence). Trimming shortened V by 6 bases and J by 1 base, and 9 bases separated the two germline ends. Concerning this clone: Its antigen is not identified.

The source is a man aged 25-45 years in good health. Sequenced input: PBMCs. The genes are TRBV19 and TRBJ1-1; D possibly corresponds to TRBD1 (6 bases). The CDR3, as DNA: TGTGCCAGTAGGCAGGGACAGAACACTGAAGCTTTCTTT. The encoded protein is CASRQGQNTEAFF.